This TCR beta chain was captured in a study of cytomegalovirus exposure and HLA in healthy donors. Notes on the study in general: The classifier, whose performance was assessed in both the original and validation cohorts, reportedly diagnosed cytomegalovirus status with high specificity and sensitivity.

A remark on this clone: The antigen is not known.

Unrecorded immune exposure was likely among donors, who were nominally healthy when sampled. The PCR was carried out with 60 Vbeta primers and 13 Jbeta primers. Data came from immunoSEQ multiplex PCR; TCRdb stores just in-frame clones and leaves some out. The sample carries roughly 97,000 clones, 75% to 80% recorded once. Sequenced sample: PBMCs. This TCR was recovered from a man in his sixties in good health and CMV-seropositive.

CDR3 nucleotides: TGTGCCAGCAGCTTGGCCAGATGGCGGGGGGGCCGGAGAAACATTCAGTACTTC. Its protein is CASSLARWRGGRRNIQYF. The V call is TRBV5-6, the J call TRBJ2-4; 9 bases line up with TRBD2. V lost 0 bases, J lost 6 bases, and 13 bases stayed unmatched. Germline values: CDR1 SGHDT, CDR2 YYEEEE. CDR3 length: 18 residues.